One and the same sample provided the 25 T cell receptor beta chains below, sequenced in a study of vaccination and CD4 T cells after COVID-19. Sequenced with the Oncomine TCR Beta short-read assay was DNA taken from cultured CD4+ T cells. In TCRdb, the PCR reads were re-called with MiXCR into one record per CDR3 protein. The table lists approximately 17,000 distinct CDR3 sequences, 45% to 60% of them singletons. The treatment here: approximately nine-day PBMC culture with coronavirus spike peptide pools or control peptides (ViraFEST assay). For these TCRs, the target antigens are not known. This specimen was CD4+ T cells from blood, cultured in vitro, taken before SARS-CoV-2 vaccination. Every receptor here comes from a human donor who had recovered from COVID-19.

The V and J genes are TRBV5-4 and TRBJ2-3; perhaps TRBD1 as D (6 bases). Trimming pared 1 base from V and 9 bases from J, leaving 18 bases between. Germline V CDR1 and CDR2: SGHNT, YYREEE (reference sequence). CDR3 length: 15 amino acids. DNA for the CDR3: TGTGCCAGCAGCTTGCCCGCCTCTTCAGGGGTGACGCAGTATTTT. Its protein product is CASSLPASSGVTQYF.

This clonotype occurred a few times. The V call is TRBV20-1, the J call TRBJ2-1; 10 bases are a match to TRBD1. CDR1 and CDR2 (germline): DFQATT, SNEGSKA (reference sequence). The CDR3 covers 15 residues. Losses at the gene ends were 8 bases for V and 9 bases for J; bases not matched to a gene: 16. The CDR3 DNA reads TGCAGTCCTCTCCGCGGGACAGGGGTGGGAGCTGAGCAGTTCTTC. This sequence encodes CSPLRGTGVGAEQFF.

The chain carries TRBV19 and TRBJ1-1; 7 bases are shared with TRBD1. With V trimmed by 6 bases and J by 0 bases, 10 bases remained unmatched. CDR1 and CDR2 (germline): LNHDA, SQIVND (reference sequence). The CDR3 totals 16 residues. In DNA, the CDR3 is TGTGCCAGTAGCTTTACCGGGACAGAAGTGAACACTGAAGCTTTCTTT. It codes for CASSFTGTEVNTEAFF.

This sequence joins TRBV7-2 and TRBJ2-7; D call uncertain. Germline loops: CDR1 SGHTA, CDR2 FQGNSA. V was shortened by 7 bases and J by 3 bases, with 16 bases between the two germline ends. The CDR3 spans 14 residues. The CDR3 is CASTVDKWSYEQYF. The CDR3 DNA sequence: TGTGCCAGCACCGTTGACAAGTGGAGCTACGAGCAGTACTTC.

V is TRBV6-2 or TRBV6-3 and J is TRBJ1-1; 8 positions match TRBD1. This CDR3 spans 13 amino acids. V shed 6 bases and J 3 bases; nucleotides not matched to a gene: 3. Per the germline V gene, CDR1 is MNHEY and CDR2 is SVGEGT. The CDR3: CASRQTGDTEAFF. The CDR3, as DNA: TGTGCCAGCAGGCAGACAGGGGACACTGAAGCTTTCTTT.

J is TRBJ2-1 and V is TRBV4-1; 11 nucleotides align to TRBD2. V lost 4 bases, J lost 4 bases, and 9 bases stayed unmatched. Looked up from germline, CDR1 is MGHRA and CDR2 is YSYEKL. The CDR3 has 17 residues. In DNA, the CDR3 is TGCGCCAGCAGCCTCGCGAGAACTAGCGGGAGTTACAATGAGCAGTTCTTC. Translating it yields CASSLARTSGSYNEQFF.

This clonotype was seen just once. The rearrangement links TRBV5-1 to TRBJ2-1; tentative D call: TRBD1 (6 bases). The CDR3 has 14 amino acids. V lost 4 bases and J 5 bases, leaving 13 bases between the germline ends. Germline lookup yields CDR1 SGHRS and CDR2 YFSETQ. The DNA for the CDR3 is TGCGCCAGCAGCCCACGGACAGACCACAATGAGCAGTTCTTC. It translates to CASSPRTDHNEQFF.

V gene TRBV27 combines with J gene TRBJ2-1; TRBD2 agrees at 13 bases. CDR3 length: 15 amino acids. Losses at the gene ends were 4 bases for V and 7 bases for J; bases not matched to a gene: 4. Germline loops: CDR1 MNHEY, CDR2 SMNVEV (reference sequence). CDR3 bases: TGTGCCAGCAGTTCGGGACTAGCGGGATGGAATGAGCAGTTCTTC. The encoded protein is CASSSGLAGWNEQFF.

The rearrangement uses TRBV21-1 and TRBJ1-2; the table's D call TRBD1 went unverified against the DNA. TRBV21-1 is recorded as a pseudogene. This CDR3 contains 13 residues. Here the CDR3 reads CASSKGGNYGYTF. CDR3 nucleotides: TGTGCCAGCAGCAAGGGGGGGAACTATGGCTACACCTTC.

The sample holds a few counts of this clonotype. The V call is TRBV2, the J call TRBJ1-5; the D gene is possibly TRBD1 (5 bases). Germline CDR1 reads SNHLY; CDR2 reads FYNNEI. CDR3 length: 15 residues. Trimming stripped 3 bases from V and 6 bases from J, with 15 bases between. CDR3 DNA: TGTGCCAGCAGTGAGGAGGCCCCAGGGATTCAGCCCCAGCATTTT. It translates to CASSEEAPGIQPQHF.

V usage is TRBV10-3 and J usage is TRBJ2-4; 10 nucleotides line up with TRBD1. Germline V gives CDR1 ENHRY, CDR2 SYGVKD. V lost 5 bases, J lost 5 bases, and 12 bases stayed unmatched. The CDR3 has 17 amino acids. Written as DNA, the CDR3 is TGTGCCATCAGTCCCCATGAAGGGGGGACAGGGGAAAACATTCAGTACTTC. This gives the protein CAISPHEGGTGENIQYF.

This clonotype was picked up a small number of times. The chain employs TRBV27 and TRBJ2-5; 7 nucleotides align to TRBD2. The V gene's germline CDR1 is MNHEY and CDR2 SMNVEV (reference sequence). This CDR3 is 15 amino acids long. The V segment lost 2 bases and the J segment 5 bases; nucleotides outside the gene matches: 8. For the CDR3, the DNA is TGTGCCAGCAGTTTACAAAGGGTCGGGGGGGAGACCCAGTACTTC. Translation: CASSLQRVGGETQYF.

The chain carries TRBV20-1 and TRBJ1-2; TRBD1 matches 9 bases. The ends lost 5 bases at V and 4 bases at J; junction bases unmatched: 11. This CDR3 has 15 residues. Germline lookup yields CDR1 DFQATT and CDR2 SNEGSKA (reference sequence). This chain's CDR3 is CSAEQGAGLGYGYTF. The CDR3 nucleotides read TGCAGTGCTGAACAGGGGGCGGGCTTAGGCTATGGCTACACCTTC.

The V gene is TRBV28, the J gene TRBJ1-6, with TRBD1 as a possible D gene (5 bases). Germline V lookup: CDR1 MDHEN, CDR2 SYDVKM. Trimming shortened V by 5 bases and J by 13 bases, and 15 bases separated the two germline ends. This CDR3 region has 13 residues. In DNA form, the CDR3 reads TGTGCCAGCAGTGAGGGACCGCTGCGGCCCCTCCACTTT. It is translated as CASSEGPLRPLHF.

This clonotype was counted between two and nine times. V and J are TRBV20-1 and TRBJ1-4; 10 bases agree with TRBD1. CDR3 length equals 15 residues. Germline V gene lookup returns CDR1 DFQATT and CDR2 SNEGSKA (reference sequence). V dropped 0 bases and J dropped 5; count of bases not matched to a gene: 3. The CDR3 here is CSARDEDRGNEKLFF. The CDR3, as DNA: TGCAGTGCTAGAGATGAGGACAGGGGGAATGAAAAACTGTTTTTT.

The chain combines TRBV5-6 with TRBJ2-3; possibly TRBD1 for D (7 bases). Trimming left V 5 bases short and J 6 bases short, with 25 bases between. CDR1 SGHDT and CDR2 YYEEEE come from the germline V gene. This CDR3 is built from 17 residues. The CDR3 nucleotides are TGTGCCAGCAGGGTTGGCTGGGGAGGTACAGGGGTGGATACGCAGTATTTT. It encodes CASRVGWGGTGVDTQYF.

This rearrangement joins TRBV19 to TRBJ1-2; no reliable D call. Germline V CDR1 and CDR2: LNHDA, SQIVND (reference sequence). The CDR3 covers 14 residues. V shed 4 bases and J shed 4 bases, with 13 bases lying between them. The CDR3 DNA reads TGTGCCAGTAGTACCACTTCGGGTTTCTATGGCTACACCTTC. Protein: CASSTTSGFYGYTF.

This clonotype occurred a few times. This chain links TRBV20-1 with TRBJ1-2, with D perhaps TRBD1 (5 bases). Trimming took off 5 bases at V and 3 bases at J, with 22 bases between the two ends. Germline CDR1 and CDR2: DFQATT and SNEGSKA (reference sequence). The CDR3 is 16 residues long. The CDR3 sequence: CSAPPIRGAFDYGYTF. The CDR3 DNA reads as TGCAGTGCTCCCCCGATCCGAGGGGCTTTTGACTATGGCTACACCTTC.

In nucleotides, the CDR3 is TGTGCCAGCAAGTACGAGGGTTCGCCCCTCCACTTT. It translates to CASKYEGSPLHF. The chain carries TRBV3-1 and TRBJ1-6; D not certain. Trimming cost V 7 bases and J 13 bases, with 14 bases left between them. There are 12 residues in the CDR3. Germline-derived CDR1 and CDR2 are LGHDT and YNNKEL (reference sequence).

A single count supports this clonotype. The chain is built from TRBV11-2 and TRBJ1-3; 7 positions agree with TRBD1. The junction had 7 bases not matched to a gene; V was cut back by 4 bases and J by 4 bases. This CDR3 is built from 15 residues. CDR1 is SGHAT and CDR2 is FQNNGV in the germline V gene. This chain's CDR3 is CASSYLQGSGNTIYF. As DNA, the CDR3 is TGTGCCAGCAGCTACCTACAGGGGTCGGGAAACACCATATATTTT.

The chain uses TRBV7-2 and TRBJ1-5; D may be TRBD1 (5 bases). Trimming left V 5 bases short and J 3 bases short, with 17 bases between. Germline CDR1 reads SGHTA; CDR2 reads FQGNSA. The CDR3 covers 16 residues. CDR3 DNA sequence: TGTGCCAGCAGCCTTCAGAGTTGGGGCTCCAATCAGCCCCAGCATTTT. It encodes CASSLQSWGSNQPQHF.

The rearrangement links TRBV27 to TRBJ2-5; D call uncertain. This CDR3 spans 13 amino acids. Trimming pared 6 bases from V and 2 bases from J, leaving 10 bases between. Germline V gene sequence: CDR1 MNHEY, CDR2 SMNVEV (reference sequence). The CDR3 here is CASSRKVQETQYF. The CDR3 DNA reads TGTGCCAGCAGCCGGAAAGTACAAGAGACCCAGTACTTC.

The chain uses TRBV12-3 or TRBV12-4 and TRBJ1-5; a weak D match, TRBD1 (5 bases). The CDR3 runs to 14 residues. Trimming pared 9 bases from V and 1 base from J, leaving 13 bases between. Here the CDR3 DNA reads TGTGCCAGTCCGACGGGGGTGAGCAATCAGCCCCAGCATTTT. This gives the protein CASPTGVSNQPQHF.

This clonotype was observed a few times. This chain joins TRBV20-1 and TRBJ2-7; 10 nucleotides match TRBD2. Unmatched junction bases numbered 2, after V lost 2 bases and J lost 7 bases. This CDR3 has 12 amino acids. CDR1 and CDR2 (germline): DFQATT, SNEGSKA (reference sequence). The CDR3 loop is CSARKTSGEQYF. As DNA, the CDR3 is TGCAGTGCTAGAAAGACTAGCGGGGAGCAGTACTTC.

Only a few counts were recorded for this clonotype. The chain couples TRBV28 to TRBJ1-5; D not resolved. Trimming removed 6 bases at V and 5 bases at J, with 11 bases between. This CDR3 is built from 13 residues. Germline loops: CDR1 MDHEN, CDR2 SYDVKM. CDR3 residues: CASREQNYQPQHF. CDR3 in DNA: TGTGCCAGCAGAGAGCAGAATTATCAGCCCCAGCATTTT.